The rows below give T cell receptor beta chains drawn from one sample of a study of T cell responses to AZD1222 COVID-19 vaccine. Libraries were prepared by immunoSEQ multiplex PCR; TCRdb keeps only in-frame clonotypes and omits some of them. Among about 150,000 clones listed, about 90% were seen once. This specimen consisted of peripheral blood, obtained on day 0 of AZD1222 vaccination. The receptors derive from an adult in good health. CDR3s include the opening cysteine and the closing phenylalanine or tryptophan. D genes are given only for firm matches. Clone size is shown for a subset of rows, as once, few, many or a class of expanded clone.

CDR3aa: CASSYTTNSPLHF
CDR3nt: TGTGCCAGCAGTTACACAACCAATTCACCCCTCCACTTT
j_gene: TRBJ1-6
d_gene: .
v_gene: TRBV6-5
len: 13
abundance: .

CDR3aa: CASSVSGTGVGETQYF
CDR3nt: TGCGCCAGCAGCGTATCCGGGACAGGGGTCGGGGAGACCCAGTACTTC
j_gene: TRBJ2-5
d_gene: TRBD1
v_gene: TRBV5-1
len: 16
abundance: .

CDR3aa: CASSIKRNTEAFF
CDR3nt: TGTGCCAGTAGTATAAAACGGAACACTGAAGCTTTCTTT
j_gene: TRBJ1-1
d_gene: .
v_gene: TRBV19
len: 13
abundance: .

CDR3aa: CASRPLGPFPDTQYF
CDR3nt: TGTGCCAGCAGGCCATTGGGTCCTTTCCCAGATACGCAGTATTTT
j_gene: TRBJ2-3
d_gene: .
v_gene: TRBV5-6
len: 15
abundance: .

CDR3aa: CASSEGLYNEQFF
CDR3nt: TGTGCCAGCAGTGAAGGTCTCTACAATGAGCAGTTCTTC
j_gene: TRBJ2-1
d_gene: .
v_gene: TRBV2
len: 13
abundance: .

CDR3aa: CASSQDLGGYEQFF
CDR3nt: TGCGCCAGCAGCCAAGATCTGGGAGGTTATGAGCAGTTCTTC
j_gene: TRBJ2-1
d_gene: .
v_gene: TRBV4-3
len: 14
abundance: few

CDR3aa: CASRLQGGTEAFF
CDR3nt: TGTGCCAGCAGACTACAGGGCGGGACTGAAGCTTTCTTT
j_gene: TRBJ1-1
d_gene: .
v_gene: TRBV6-5
len: 13
abundance: .

CDR3aa: CASSLLTGMNTEAFF
CDR3nt: TGTGCCAGCAGTCTCCTCACAGGGATGAACACTGAAGCTTTCTTT
j_gene: TRBJ1-1
d_gene: .
v_gene: TRBV28
len: 15
abundance: .

CDR3aa: CASSLGLAGYEQFF
CDR3nt: TGTGCCAGCAGCTTGGGACTAGCGGGCTATGAGCAGTTCTTC
j_gene: TRBJ2-1
d_gene: TRBD2
v_gene: TRBV9
len: 14
abundance: .

CDR3aa: CATSRDRSYEQYF
CDR3nt: TGTGCCACCAGCAGAGATCGATCCTACGAGCAGTACTTC
j_gene: TRBJ2-7
d_gene: .
v_gene: TRBV15
len: 13
abundance: .

CDR3aa: CASKGGVNQPQHF
CDR3nt: TGTGCCAGCAAGGGTGGGGTCAATCAGCCCCAGCATTTT
j_gene: TRBJ1-5
d_gene: .
v_gene: TRBV6-5
len: 13
abundance: once

CDR3aa: CASSIGPSGGGRTDTQYF
CDR3nt: TGTGCCAGTAGTATAGGCCCCTCGGGAGGGGGACGCACAGATACGCAGTATTTT
j_gene: TRBJ2-3
d_gene: TRBD2
v_gene: TRBV19
len: 18
abundance: .

CDR3aa: CATSRIRQGLAEAFF
CDR3nt: TGTGCCACCAGCAGAATTCGACAGGGCCTGGCTGAAGCTTTCTTT
j_gene: TRBJ1-1
d_gene: TRBD1
v_gene: TRBV15
len: 15
abundance: .

CDR3aa: CASSRVGSTGKDNEQFF
CDR3nt: TGTGCCAGCAGCCGAGTTGGTAGTACCGGCAAGGACAATGAGCAGTTCTTC
j_gene: TRBJ2-1
d_gene: .
v_gene: TRBV7-8
len: 17
abundance: .

CDR3aa: CASNKQGPEAFF
CDR3nt: TGTGCCAGCAACAAACAGGGCCCTGAAGCTTTCTTT
j_gene: TRBJ1-1
d_gene: .
v_gene: TRBV5-5
len: 12
abundance: .

CDR3aa: CASSSREGETQYF
CDR3nt: TGTGCCAGTAGTAGCAGGGAGGGGGAGACCCAGTACTTC
j_gene: TRBJ2-5
d_gene: TRBD2
v_gene: TRBV19
len: 13
abundance: .

CDR3aa: CASRQDRGRPYEQYF
CDR3nt: TGTGCCAGCAGGCAGGACAGGGGGCGGCCCTACGAGCAGTACTTC
j_gene: TRBJ2-7
d_gene: TRBD1
v_gene: TRBV2
len: 15
abundance: once

CDR3aa: CASRRNERHTDTQYF
CDR3nt: TGTGCCAGCAGACGCAATGAGAGGCACACAGATACGCAGTATTTT
j_gene: TRBJ2-3
d_gene: .
v_gene: TRBV5-6
len: 15
abundance: .

CDR3aa: CASSRWQTNTEAFF
CDR3nt: TGTGCCAGCTCACGTTGGCAGACGAACACTGAAGCTTTCTTT
j_gene: TRBJ1-1
d_gene: .
v_gene: TRBV18
len: 14
abundance: few

CDR3aa: CASSWLTSGRKATQYF
CDR3nt: TGTGCCAGCAGTTGGCTGACTAGCGGGAGGAAGGCGACCCAGTACTTC
j_gene: TRBJ2-5
d_gene: TRBD2
v_gene: TRBV6-5
len: 16
abundance: .

CDR3aa: CASTPGLAGREQYF
CDR3nt: TGTGCCAGCACTCCGGGACTAGCGGGAAGAGAGCAGTACTTC
j_gene: TRBJ2-7
d_gene: TRBD2
v_gene: TRBV11-2
len: 14
abundance: .

CDR3aa: CSARWDRRAFF
CDR3nt: TGCAGTGCTAGATGGGACAGGCGGGCTTTCTTT
j_gene: TRBJ1-1
d_gene: TRBD1
v_gene: TRBV20-1
len: 11
abundance: .

CDR3aa: CASSPGSRTSPLHF
CDR3nt: TGTGCCAGCAGCCCCGGCTCCCGGACTTCACCCCTCCACTTT
j_gene: TRBJ1-6
d_gene: .
v_gene: TRBV3-1/TRBV3-2
len: 14
abundance: .

CDR3aa: CASSLRLADFYNEQFF
CDR3nt: TGTGCCAGCAGCTTAAGACTAGCGGACTTCTACAATGAGCAGTTCTTC
j_gene: TRBJ2-1
d_gene: TRBD2
v_gene: TRBV7-2
len: 16
abundance: .

CDR3aa: CATRVGANTGELFF
CDR3nt: TGTGCCACCAGAGTGGGAGCGAACACCGGGGAGCTGTTTTTT
j_gene: TRBJ2-2
d_gene: .
v_gene: TRBV24-1
len: 14
abundance: .

CDR3aa: CASTGRGADNSPLHF
CDR3nt: TGTGCCAGCACAGGAAGGGGCGCGGATAATTCACCCCTCCACTTT
j_gene: TRBJ1-6
d_gene: .
v_gene: TRBV6-5
len: 15
abundance: .

CDR3aa: CASGTGQGPGELFF
CDR3nt: TGTGCCAGCGGGACGGGACAGGGCCCCGGGGAGCTGTTTTTT
j_gene: TRBJ2-2
d_gene: TRBD1
v_gene: TRBV19
len: 14
abundance: .

CDR3aa: CATSDLTGDGQPQHF
CDR3nt: TGTGCCACCAGTGACCTGACCGGGGACGGTCAGCCCCAGCATTTT
j_gene: TRBJ1-5
d_gene: .
v_gene: TRBV24-1
len: 15
abundance: .

CDR3aa: CASSGKDRTKAFF
CDR3nt: TGTGCCAGCAGCGGAAAGGACAGGACGAAAGCTTTCTTT
j_gene: TRBJ1-1
d_gene: TRBD1
v_gene: TRBV9
len: 13
abundance: .

CDR3aa: CASSLNRVLAEQYF
CDR3nt: TGTGCCAGCAGCTTAAACAGGGTACTCGCCGAGCAGTACTTC
j_gene: TRBJ2-7
d_gene: .
v_gene: TRBV7-8
len: 14
abundance: once

CDR3aa: CASSGSGRTDTQYF
CDR3nt: TGTGCCAGCAGCGGTAGCGGGAGGACAGATACGCAGTATTTT
j_gene: TRBJ2-3
d_gene: TRBD2
v_gene: TRBV5-4
len: 14
abundance: .

CDR3aa: CASSPPLAGGGQETQYF
CDR3nt: TGCGCCAGCAGCCCACCATTAGCGGGAGGGGGCCAAGAGACCCAGTACTTC
j_gene: TRBJ2-5
d_gene: TRBD2
v_gene: TRBV5-1
len: 17
abundance: .

CDR3aa: CASSQVADQPQHF
CDR3nt: TGTGCCAGCAGCCAGGTCGCCGATCAACCCCAGCATTTT
j_gene: TRBJ1-5
d_gene: .
v_gene: TRBV25-1
len: 13
abundance: .

CDR3aa: CASSPGALTGYGYTF
CDR3nt: TGTGCCAGCAGTCCCGGGGCCTTGACGGGGTATGGCTACACCTTC
j_gene: TRBJ1-2
d_gene: .
v_gene: TRBV27
len: 15
abundance: .

CDR3aa: CASTVAGGFEQFF
CDR3nt: TGTGCCAGTACAGTAGCGGGAGGGTTTGAGCAGTTCTTC
j_gene: TRBJ2-1
d_gene: TRBD2
v_gene: TRBV19
len: 13
abundance: .

CDR3aa: CAWSPQFSGNTIYF
CDR3nt: TGTGCCTGGAGTCCCCAGTTCTCTGGAAACACCATATATTTT
j_gene: TRBJ1-3
d_gene: .
v_gene: TRBV30
len: 14
abundance: .

CDR3aa: CASSPSGHSVDEQYF
CDR3nt: TGTGCCAGCAGCCCCTCTGGACATTCAGTGGACGAGCAGTACTTC
j_gene: TRBJ2-7
d_gene: .
v_gene: TRBV9
len: 15
abundance: .

CDR3aa: CASSQDWASGYEQYF
CDR3nt: TGCGCCAGCAGCCAAGATTGGGCTAGCGGGTACGAGCAGTACTTC
j_gene: TRBJ2-7
d_gene: TRBD2
v_gene: TRBV4-3
len: 15
abundance: .

CDR3aa: CASSYSGGPSYGYTF
CDR3nt: TGTGCCAGCAGTTACTCCGGGGGCCCCAGCTATGGCTACACCTTC
j_gene: TRBJ1-2
d_gene: .
v_gene: TRBV6-5
len: 15
abundance: once

CDR3aa: CASSLMGGTDTQYF
CDR3nt: TGTGCCAGCAGTTTGATGGGGGGCACAGATACGCAGTATTTT
j_gene: TRBJ2-3
d_gene: .
v_gene: TRBV27
len: 14
abundance: few

CDR3aa: CASSPGTSLGEQYF
CDR3nt: TGTGCCAGCAGCCCGGGGACTTCCCTTGGGGAGCAGTACTTC
j_gene: TRBJ2-7
d_gene: .
v_gene: TRBV3-1/TRBV3-2
len: 14
abundance: .

CDR3aa: CASSLAGGSSYEQYF
CDR3nt: TGTGCCAGCAGTTTAGCGGGAGGAAGCTCCTACGAGCAGTACTTC
j_gene: TRBJ2-7
d_gene: TRBD2
v_gene: TRBV27
len: 15
abundance: .

CDR3aa: CASSGEGLAGSSYEQYF
CDR3nt: TGTGCCAGCAGTGGCGAAGGACTAGCAGGAAGCTCCTACGAGCAGTACTTC
j_gene: TRBJ2-7
d_gene: TRBD2
v_gene: TRBV6-1
len: 17
abundance: .

CDR3aa: CASSSSTGGNGYTF
CDR3nt: TGTGCCAGCAGTTCGTCGACAGGGGGCAATGGCTACACCTTC
j_gene: TRBJ1-2
d_gene: TRBD1
v_gene: TRBV6-2/TRBV6-3
len: 14
abundance: .

CDR3aa: CASSLGGAGNTEAFF
CDR3nt: TGCGCCAGCAGCTTGGGTGGAGCGGGGAACACTGAAGCTTTCTTT
j_gene: TRBJ1-1
d_gene: .
v_gene: TRBV5-1
len: 15
abundance: .

CDR3aa: CASRIQPNTGELFF
CDR3nt: TGTGCCAGCAGGATACAGCCGAACACCGGGGAGCTGTTTTTT
j_gene: TRBJ2-2
d_gene: .
v_gene: TRBV5-4
len: 14
abundance: .

CDR3aa: CASSQTPDGEPQHF
CDR3nt: TGCGCCAGCAGCCAAACGCCGGATGGGGAGCCCCAGCATTTT
j_gene: TRBJ1-5
d_gene: .
v_gene: TRBV4-3
len: 14
abundance: few

CDR3aa: CASSLEQGTSTDTQYF
CDR3nt: TGCGCCAGCAGCTTGGAGCAGGGCACTAGCACAGATACGCAGTATTTT
j_gene: TRBJ2-3
d_gene: .
v_gene: TRBV5-1
len: 16
abundance: .